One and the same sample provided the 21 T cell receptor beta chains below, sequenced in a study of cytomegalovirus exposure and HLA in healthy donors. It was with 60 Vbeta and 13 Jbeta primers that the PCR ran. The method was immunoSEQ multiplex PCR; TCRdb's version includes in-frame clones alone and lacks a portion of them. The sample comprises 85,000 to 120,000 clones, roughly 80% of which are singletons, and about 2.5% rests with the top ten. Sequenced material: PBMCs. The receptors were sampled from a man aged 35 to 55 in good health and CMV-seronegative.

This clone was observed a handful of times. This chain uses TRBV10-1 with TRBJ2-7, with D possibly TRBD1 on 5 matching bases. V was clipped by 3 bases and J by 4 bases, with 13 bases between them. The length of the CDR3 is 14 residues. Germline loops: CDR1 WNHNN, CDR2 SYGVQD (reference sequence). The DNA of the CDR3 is TGCGCCAGCAGTGAACAGGCCGCAAGTTACGAGCAGTACTTC. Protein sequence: CASSEQAASYEQYF.

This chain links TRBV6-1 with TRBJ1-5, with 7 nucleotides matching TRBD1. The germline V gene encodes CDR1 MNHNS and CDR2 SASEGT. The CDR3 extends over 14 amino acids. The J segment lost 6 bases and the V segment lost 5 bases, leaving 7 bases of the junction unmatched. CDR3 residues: CASSTTGAAQPQHF. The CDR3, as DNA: TGTGCCAGCAGTACCACAGGGGCGGCTCAGCCCCAGCATTTT.

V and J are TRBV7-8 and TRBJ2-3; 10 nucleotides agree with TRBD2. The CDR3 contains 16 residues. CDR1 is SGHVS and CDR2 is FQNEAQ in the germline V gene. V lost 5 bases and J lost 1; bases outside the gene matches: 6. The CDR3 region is CASSRLAGARTDTQYF. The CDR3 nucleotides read TGTGCCAGCAGCCGGCTAGCGGGGGCCCGCACAGATACGCAGTATTTT. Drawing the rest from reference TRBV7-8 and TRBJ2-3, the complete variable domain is GAGVSQSPRYKVAKRGQDVALRCDPISGHVSLFWYQQALGQGPEFLTYFQNEAQLDKSGLPSDRFFAERPEGSVSTLKIQRTQQEDSAVYLCASSRLAGARTDTQYFGPGTRLTVL.

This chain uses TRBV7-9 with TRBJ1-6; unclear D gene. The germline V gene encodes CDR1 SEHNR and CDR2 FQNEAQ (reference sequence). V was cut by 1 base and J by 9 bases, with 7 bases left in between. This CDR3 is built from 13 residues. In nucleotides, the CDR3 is TGTGCCAGCAGCTTAGGTTCGGTTTCACCCCTCCACTTT. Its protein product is CASSLGSVSPLHF.

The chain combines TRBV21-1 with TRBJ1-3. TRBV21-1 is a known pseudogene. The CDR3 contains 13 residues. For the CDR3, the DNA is TGTGCCAGCAGCATTCTGAGAGGAAACACCATATATTTT. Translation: CASSILRGNTIYF.

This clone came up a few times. The CDR3 coding sequence is TGTGCCAGCAGCTTAAGCCTTAGCGATGTGGATACGCAGTATTTT. Its protein is CASSLSLSDVDTQYF. This chain uses TRBV7-3 with TRBJ2-3; D is possibly TRBD2 (5 bases). Trimming pared 1 base from V and 6 bases from J, leaving 14 bases between. Germline values: CDR1 SGHTA, CDR2 FQGTGA. This CDR3 is built from 15 residues.

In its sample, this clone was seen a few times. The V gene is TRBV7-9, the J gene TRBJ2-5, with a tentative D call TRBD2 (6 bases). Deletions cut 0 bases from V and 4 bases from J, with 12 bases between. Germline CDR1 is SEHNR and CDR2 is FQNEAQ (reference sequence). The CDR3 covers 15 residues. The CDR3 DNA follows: TGTGCCAGCAGCTTAGCGGGGGGATTCGGAGAGACCCAGTACTTC. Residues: CASSLAGGFGETQYF.

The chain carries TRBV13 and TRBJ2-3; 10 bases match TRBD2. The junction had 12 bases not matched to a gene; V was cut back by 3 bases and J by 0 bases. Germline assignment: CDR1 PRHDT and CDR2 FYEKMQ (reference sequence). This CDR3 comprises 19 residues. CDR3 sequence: CASSLRRASGGPSTDTQYF. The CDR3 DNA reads TGTGCCAGCAGCTTGCGGAGGGCTAGCGGGGGACCTAGCACAGATACGCAGTATTTT.

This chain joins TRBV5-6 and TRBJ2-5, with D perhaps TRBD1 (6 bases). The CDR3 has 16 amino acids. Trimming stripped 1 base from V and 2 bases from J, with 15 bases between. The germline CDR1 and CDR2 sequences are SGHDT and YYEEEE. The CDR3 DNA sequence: TGTGCCAGCAGCTTGCCATATGGGGGCGGGCAAGAGACCCAGTACTTC. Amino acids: CASSLPYGGGQETQYF.

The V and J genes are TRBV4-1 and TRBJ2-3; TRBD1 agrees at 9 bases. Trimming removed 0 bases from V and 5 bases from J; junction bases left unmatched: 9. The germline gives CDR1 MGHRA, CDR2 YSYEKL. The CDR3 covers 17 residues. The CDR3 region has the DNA TGCGCCAGCAGCCAAGATTCCCCGGGACAGGGCCGAGATACGCAGTATTTT. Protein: CASSQDSPGQGRDTQYF.

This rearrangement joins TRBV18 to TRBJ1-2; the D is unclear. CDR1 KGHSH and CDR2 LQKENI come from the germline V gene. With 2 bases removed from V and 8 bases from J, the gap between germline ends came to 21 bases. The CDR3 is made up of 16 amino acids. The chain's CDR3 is CASSPEANSAQRGYTF. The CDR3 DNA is TGTGCCAGCTCACCAGAAGCGAACTCTGCTCAGAGAGGCTACACCTTC.

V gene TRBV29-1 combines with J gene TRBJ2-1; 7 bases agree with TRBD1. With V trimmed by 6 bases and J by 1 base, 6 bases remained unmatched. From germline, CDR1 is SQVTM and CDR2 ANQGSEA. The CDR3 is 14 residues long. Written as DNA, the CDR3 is TGCAGCGTGGGGGACAGAGCTTCCTACAATGAGCAGTTCTTC. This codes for CSVGDRASYNEQFF.

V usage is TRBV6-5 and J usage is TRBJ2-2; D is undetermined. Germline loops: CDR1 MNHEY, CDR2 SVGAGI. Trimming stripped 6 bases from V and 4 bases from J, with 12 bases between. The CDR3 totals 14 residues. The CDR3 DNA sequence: TGTGCCAGCAGCCGCTTTCCCGGCACCGGGGAGCTGTTTTTT. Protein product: CASSRFPGTGELFF.

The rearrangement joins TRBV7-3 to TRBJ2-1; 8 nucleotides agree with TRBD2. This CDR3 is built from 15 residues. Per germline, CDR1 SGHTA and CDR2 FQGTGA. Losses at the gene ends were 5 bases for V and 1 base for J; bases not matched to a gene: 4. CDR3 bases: TGTGCCAGCAGCACTGCTAGCGGGTCCTACAATGAGCAGTTCTTC. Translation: CASSTASGSYNEQFF.

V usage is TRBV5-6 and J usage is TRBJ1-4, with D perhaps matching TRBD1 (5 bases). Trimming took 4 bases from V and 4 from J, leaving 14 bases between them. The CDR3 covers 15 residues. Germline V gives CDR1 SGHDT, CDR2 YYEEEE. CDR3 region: CASSLRGNRNEKLFF. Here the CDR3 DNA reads TGTGCCAGCAGCCTGCGGGGCAATCGTAATGAAAAACTGTTTTTT.

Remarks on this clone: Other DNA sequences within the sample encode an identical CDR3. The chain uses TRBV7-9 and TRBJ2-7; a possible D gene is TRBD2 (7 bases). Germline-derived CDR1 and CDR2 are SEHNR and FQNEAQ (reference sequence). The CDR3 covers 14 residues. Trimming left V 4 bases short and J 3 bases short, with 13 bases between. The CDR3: CASSWGGGSYEQYF. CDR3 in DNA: TGTGCCAGCAGCTGGGGCGGGGGCAGCTACGAGCAGTACTTC.

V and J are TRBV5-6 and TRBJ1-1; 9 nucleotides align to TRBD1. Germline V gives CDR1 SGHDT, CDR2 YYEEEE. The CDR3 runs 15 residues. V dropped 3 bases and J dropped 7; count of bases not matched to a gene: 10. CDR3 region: CASSYRGRLTVEAFF. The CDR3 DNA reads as TGTGCCAGCAGCTACAGGGGGCGTTTAACCGTTGAAGCTTTCTTT.

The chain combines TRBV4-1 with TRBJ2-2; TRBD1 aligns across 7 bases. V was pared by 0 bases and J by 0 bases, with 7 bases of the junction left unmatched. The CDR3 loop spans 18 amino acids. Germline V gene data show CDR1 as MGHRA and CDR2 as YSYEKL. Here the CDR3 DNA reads TGCGCCAGCAGCCAAGATGAGAACAGGGGCCCGAACACCGGGGAGCTGTTTTTT. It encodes CASSQDENRGPNTGELFF.

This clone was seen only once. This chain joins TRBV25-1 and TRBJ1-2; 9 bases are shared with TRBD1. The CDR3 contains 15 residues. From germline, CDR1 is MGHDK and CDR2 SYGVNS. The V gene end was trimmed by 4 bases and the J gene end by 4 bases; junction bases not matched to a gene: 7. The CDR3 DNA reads TGTGCCAGCAGTGGGGGACAGGGAAAAATCTATGGCTACACCTTC. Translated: CASSGGQGKIYGYTF.

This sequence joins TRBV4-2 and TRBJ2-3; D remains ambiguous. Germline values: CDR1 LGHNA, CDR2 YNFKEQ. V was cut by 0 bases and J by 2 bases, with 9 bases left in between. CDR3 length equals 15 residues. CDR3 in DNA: TGTGCCAGCAGCCAAGATCGGCGGATCACAGATACGCAGTATTTT. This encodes CASSQDRRITDTQYF.

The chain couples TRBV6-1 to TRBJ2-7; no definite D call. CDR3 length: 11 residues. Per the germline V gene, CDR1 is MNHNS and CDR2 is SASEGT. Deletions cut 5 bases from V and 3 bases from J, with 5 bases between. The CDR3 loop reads CASSSFYEQYF. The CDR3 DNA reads TGTGCCAGCAGTTCGTTCTACGAGCAGTACTTC.